Presented here are 7 T cell receptor beta chains from one specimen sequenced in a study of PD-1 blockade in classical Hodgkin lymphoma. Brentuximab vedotin exposure varied among the patients, all of whom had relapsed after autologous stem cell transplantation. Sequencing was performed with immunoSEQ multiplex PCR; in TCRdb, only in-frame clones are kept and a portion is missing. Counted here are tens of thousands of clones, roughly 90% occurring once; the ten biggest clones make up under 25%. This sample comprised peripheral blood mononuclear cells (PBMCs), obtained at baseline. The receptors were sampled from a human donor with classical Hodgkin lymphoma.

CDR3 in DNA: TGTGCCAGTTACCGATCCGGCAGGGGAGACACTGAAGCTTTCTTT. Amino acids: CASYRSGRGDTEAFF. The gene calls are TRBV19 and TRBJ1-1; D may be TRBD1 (6 bases). The germline V and J ends were trimmed by 8 bases and 3 bases, with 19 bases remaining between them. The CDR3 runs to 15 residues. The V gene's germline CDR1 is LNHDA and CDR2 SQIVND (reference sequence). Full variable domain (outside the CDR3, taken from reference TRBV19 and TRBJ1-1): DGGITQSPKYLFRKEGQNVTLSCEQNLNHDAMYWYRQDPGQGLRLIYYSQIVNDFQKGDIAEGYSVSREKKESFPLTVTSAQKNPTAFYLCASYRSGRGDTEAFFGQGTRLTVV.

CDR3: CASSLSSRFEQYF. As DNA, the CDR3 is TGTGCCAGCAGTTTATCGTCTAGGTTCGAGCAGTACTTC. This chain links TRBV27 with TRBJ2-7; D is uncertain. V lost 0 bases and J lost 6, with 9 bases in between. This CDR3 has 13 amino acids. Germline V CDR1 and CDR2: MNHEY, SMNVEV (reference sequence).

V usage is TRBV7-9 and J usage is TRBJ2-1; D call uncertain. CDR3 length: 12 residues. Germline loops: CDR1 SEHNR, CDR2 FQNEAQ (reference sequence). V lost 6 bases to trimming and J lost 10 bases, with 13 bases between them. The CDR3 reads CASSSITPEQFF. The CDR3 nucleotides read TGTGCCAGCAGTTCAATCACCCCGGAGCAGTTCTTC.

V and J are TRBV19 and TRBJ1-1, with D unresolved. The V gene's germline CDR1 is LNHDA and CDR2 SQIVND (reference sequence). V lost 10 bases, J lost 7 bases, and 31 bases lay in between. The CDR3 spans 17 residues. The CDR3 protein is CATLTSAGRSFPNEAFF. CDR3 DNA sequence: TGTGCCACCCTAACATCGGCGGGGAGGTCGTTCCCCAATGAAGCTTTCTTT.

This clone was observed a handful of times. The CDR3 region has the DNA TGTGCCAGCAGCACTTCTAGCGGGAGCTACGAGCAGTACTTC. Amino acids: CASSTSSGSYEQYF. This chain connects TRBV7-6 to TRBJ2-7; TRBD2 matches at 10 bases. Germline CDR1 SGHVS, CDR2 FNYEAQ. Germline trimming cut 5 bases from V and 3 bases from J; bases unmatched to any gene: 4. This CDR3 has 14 amino acids.

This clone has a single count. This chain joins TRBV5-1 and TRBJ1-2; 10 bases align to TRBD1. Germline V gives CDR1 SGHRS, CDR2 YFSETQ. The V gene end was trimmed by 3 bases and the J gene end by 5 bases; junction bases not matched to a gene: 10. This CDR3 spans 16 amino acids. CDR3 in DNA: TGCGCCAGCAGCTCGGATCCCGGGACAGGGGTTTATGGCTACACCTTC. It is translated as CASSSDPGTGVYGYTF.

The genes are TRBV28 and TRBJ2-1; D perhaps matches TRBD1 (6 bases). Looked up from germline, CDR1 is MDHEN and CDR2 is SYDVKM. The CDR3 length is 16 residues. V was clipped by 8 bases and J by 4 bases, with 21 bases between them. The CDR3 DNA is TGTGCCAGCCTACCCGACAGGTCCCTCTCATACAATGAGCAGTTCTTC. The encoded protein is CASLPDRSLSYNEQFF.